This T cell receptor beta chain was found in a study of spatial heterogeneity in lung cancer. Study-wide background: Alpha-chain sequences were detected in numbers that were consistently lower than beta-chain sequences.

The time point: sample taken at primary tumor resection. More than 70 TRACERx patients with early, untreated non-small cell lung cancer donated samples. No cell sorting; template was whole RNA from tumor, lung tissue or PBMC. General study results and limits: Estimates put coverage of tumor T cells about 7.4% for alpha and 11% to 15% for beta chains. Expanded alpha and beta TCR counts within tumors tracked tumor mutation counts.

This clonotype was seen at least ten times. Its matching antigen is unknown. TCRdb reanalysed the 5' RACE reads using MiXCR and keeps one entry per CDR3 protein. The table has roughly 8,000 distinct CDR3 sequences, around 7% seen once. V gave up 6 bases and J gave up 2 bases, with 20 bases separating them. The germline V gene has CDR1 SGHDT and CDR2 YYEEEE. This CDR3 has 16 amino acids. Material: lung tumor tissue, obtained at surgery. This chain connects TRBV5-6 to TRBJ2-5, with D perhaps matching TRBD2 (6 bases). This sequence was found in a female donor with early-stage non-small cell lung cancer. DNA for the CDR3: TGTGCCAGCAAAGGCGGGCGGGGACGGGAACAAGAGACCCAGTACTTC. Residues: CASKGGRGREQETQYF.